The clone carrying this T cell receptor beta chain has only a few counts. The antigen is undetermined. Germline V lookup: CDR1 SGHTA, CDR2 FQGNSA. The CDR3 runs 15 residues. V lost 0 bases and J lost 0, with 5 bases in between. This record belongs to a study of response to subunit inactivated influenza vaccine. Study-wide findings and caveats: It was suggested by the authors that few new T cells are recruited by each seasonal influenza vaccination.

TCRdb processed the RT-PCR reads anew with MiXCR; each CDR3 protein has one entry. The sample has a few hundred thousand distinct CDR3 sequences, approximately 14% seen once. Source: PBMCs from blood, taken roughly 13 days after vaccination. The TCR comes from a middle-aged man who received an inactivated influenza vaccine. The chain joins TRBV7-2 to TRBJ2-2; no reliable D call. This CDR3 is CASSLASSNTGELFF. In DNA, the CDR3 is TGTGCCAGCAGCTTAGCTAGCTCGAACACCGGGGAGCTGTTTTTT.